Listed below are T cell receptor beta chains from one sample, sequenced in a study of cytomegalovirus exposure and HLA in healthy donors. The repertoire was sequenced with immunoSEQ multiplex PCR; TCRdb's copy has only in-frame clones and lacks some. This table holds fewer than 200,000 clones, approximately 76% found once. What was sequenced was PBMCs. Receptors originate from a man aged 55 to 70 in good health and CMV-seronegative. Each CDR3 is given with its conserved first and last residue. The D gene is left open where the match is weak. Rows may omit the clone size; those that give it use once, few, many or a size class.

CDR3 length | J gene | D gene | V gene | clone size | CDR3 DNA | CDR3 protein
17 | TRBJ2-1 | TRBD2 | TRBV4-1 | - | TGCGCCAGCAGCCAAGAGGGGACTAGCGGGTCCTACAATGAGCAGTTCTTC | CASSQEGTSGSYNEQFF
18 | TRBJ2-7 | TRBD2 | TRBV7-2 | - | TGTGCCAGCAGCCCCCCCGGACTAGCGGGGGGGCAGGGCTACGAGCAGTACTTC | CASSPPGLAGGQGYEQYF
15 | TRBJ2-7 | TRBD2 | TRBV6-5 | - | TGTGCCAGCAGTTCCCCGGGACTACAGACCTACGAGCAGTACTTC | CASSSPGLQTYEQYF
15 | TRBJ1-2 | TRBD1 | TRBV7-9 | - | TGTGCCAGCAGCCCGGGACAGGGGGAAGTCTATGGCTACACCTTC | CASSPGQGEVYGYTF
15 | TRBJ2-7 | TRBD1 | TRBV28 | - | TGTGCCAGCAGTCCGGGGACAGGGTACACCTACGAGCAGTACTTC | CASSPGTGYTYEQYF
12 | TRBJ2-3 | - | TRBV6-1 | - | TGTGCGGCCTTAGCGCCGCCAGATACGCAGTATTTT | CAALAPPDTQYF
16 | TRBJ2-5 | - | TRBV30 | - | TGTGCCTGGACCCTACTCCCAGCTGGGGCCTCCGGGACCCAGTACTTC | CAWTLLPAGASGTQYF
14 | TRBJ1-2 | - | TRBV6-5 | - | TGTGCCAGCAGCCGGGACATGGGCCCCTATGGCTACACCTTC | CASSRDMGPYGYTF
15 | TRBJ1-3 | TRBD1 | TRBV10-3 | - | TGTGCCATCAGTGGAGACAGGGGAACTGGAAACACCATATATTTT | CAISGDRGTGNTIYF
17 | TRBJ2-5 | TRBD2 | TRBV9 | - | TGTGCCAGCAGCGTAGAGGGACTAGCGGGACTAGGGGAGACCCAGTACTTC | CASSVEGLAGLGETQYF
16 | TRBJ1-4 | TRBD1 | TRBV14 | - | TGTGCCAGCAGCCATCGTCCGGGACAGGGGAATGAAAAACTGTTTTTT | CASSHRPGQGNEKLFF
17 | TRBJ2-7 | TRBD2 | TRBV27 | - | TGTGCCAGCAGTTTACGTTGGACTAGCGGAGCAACCTACGAGCAGTACTTC | CASSLRWTSGATYEQYF
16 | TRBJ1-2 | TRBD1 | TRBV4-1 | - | TGCGCCAGCAGCCAAGTTTTACCAGGACAGGGGTATGGCTACACCTTC | CASSQVLPGQGYGYTF
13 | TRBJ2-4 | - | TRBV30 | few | TGTGCCTGGAATTACCAGGGGCGAAACATTCAGTACTTC | CAWNYQGRNIQYF
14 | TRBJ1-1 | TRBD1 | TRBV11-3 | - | TGTGCCAGCAGCCTAGGACAGGGAAGTACTGAAGCTTTCTTT | CASSLGQGSTEAFF
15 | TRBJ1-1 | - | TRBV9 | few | TGTGCCAGCAGCGTAATCGCGGGCTTGAACACTGAAGCTTTCTTT | CASSVIAGLNTEAFF
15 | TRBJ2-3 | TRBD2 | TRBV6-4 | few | TGTGCCAGCAGTGACTCGCGGGGGGGCACAGATACGCAGTATTTT | CASSDSRGGTDTQYF
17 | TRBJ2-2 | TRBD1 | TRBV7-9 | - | TGTGCCAGCAGCTTAAGTTACAGGGGTCAGAGGACCGGGGAGCTGTTTTTT | CASSLSYRGQRTGELFF
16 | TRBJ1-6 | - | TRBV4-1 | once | TGCGCCAGCAGCCAAGATCGGACAGTGTTTAATTCACCCCTCCACTTT | CASSQDRTVFNSPLHF
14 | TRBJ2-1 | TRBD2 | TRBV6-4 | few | TGTGCCAGCAGCGAGGGACTAGCGGGAGATGAGCAGTTCTTC | CASSEGLAGDEQFF
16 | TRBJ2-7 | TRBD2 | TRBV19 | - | TGTGCCAGTAGTATCCTTCCCGGGCTAGCGGCCTACGAGCAGTACTTC | CASSILPGLAAYEQYF
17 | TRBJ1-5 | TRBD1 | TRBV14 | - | TGTGCCAGCAGCCCGCGTGATGACAGGGCATTGAATCAGCCCCAGCATTTT | CASSPRDDRALNQPQHF
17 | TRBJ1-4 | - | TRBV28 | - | TGTGCCAGCAGTACCGGGTGGGGCTTGTCTACTAATGAAAAACTGTTTTTT | CASSTGWGLSTNEKLFF
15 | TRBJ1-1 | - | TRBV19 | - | TGTGCCAGTAGTCCCCTGCGGGGGGGGAACACTGAAGCTTTCTTT | CASSPLRGGNTEAFF
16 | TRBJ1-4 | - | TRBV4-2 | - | TGTGCCAGCAGCCAAGGAAACAGGGCAACTAATGAAAAACTGTTTTTT | CASSQGNRATNEKLFF
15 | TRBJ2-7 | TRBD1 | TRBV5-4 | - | TGTGCCAGCAGCTCTGGACAGGGGGTACCCTACGAGCAGTACTTC | CASSSGQGVPYEQYF
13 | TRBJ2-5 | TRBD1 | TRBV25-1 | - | TGTGCCAGCAGTGACAGACAGGGCCAGACCCAGTACTTC | CASSDRQGQTQYF
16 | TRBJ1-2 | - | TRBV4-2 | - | TGTGCCAGCAGCCAAGAGGACACCAAAGGGCCGTATGGCTACACCTTC | CASSQEDTKGPYGYTF
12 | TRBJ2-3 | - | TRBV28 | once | TGTGCCAGCAGTTCAACGGGGAATACGCAGTATTTT | CASSSTGNTQYF
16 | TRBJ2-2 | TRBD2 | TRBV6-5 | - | TGTGCCAGCAGTTACGAGACTAGCCCGAACACCGGGGAGCTGTTTTTT | CASSYETSPNTGELFF
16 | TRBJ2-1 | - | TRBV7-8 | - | TGTGCCAGCAGCTCCTGGGGCCATAGCTCCTACAATGAGCAGTTCTTC | CASSSWGHSSYNEQFF
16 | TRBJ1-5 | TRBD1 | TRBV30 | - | TGTGCCTGGAGAGGGGCCACCGGGACAGCCAATCAGCCCCAGCATTTT | CAWRGATGTANQPQHF
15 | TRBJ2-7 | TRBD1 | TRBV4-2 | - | TGTGCCAGCAGCCGGGGACAGGGGGAACCCTACGAGCAGTACTTC | CASSRGQGEPYEQYF
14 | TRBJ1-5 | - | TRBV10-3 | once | TGTGCCATCAGCGATTTTACAGGGAATCAGCCCCAGCATTTT | CAISDFTGNQPQHF
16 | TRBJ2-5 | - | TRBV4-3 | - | TGCGCCAGCAGCCAAGATCCCGGGACATACCAAGAGACCCAGTACTTC | CASSQDPGTYQETQYF
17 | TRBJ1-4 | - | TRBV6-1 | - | TGTGCCAGCAGTGACGGAACCCAGGGTACAACTAATGAAAAACTGTTTTTT | CASSDGTQGTTNEKLFF
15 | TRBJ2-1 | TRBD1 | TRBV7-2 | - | TGTGCCAGCAGCTTAGAACAGGGGGCCTACAATGAGCAGTTCTTC | CASSLEQGAYNEQFF
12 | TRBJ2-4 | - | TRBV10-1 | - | TGCGCCAACCTACGGGGAGAAAACATTCAGTACTTC | CANLRGENIQYF
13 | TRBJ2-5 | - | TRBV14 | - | TGTGCCAGCAGCCAAAGCCTAGTGGAGACCCAGTACTTC | CASSQSLVETQYF
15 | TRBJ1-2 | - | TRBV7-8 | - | TGTGCCAGCAGCCTCAATACGGTCGGTCTAGGGGACTACACCTTC | CASSLNTVGLGDYTF
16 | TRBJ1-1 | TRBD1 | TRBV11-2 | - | TGTGCCAGCAGCTTAGACTCCGTGTCCGACAGGGCTGAAGCTTTCTTT | CASSLDSVSDRAEAFF
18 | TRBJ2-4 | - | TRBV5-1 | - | TGCGCCAGCAGCTTGGTTGAAGATGCTAGAGGACAGAAAAACATTCAGTACTTC | CASSLVEDARGQKNIQYF
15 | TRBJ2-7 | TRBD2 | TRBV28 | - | TGTGCCAGCAGCCCAACTAGCGGGAGGAGAAACGAGCAGTACTTC | CASSPTSGRRNEQYF
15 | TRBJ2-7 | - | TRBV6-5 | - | TGTGCCAGCAGTTTTCGTTTGTCAGGGAGGAACGAGCAGTACTTC | CASSFRLSGRNEQYF
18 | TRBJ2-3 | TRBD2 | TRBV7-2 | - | TGTGCCAGCAGCCTCTTCGGACTAGCGGGAGGTGGCACAGATACGCAGTATTTT | CASSLFGLAGGGTDTQYF
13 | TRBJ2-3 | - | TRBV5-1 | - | TGCGCCAGCAGCTTGGAGACCATCCCAGAGGTGTATTTT | CASSLETIPEVYF
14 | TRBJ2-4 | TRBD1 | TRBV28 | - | TGTGCCAGCAGAGGACAGGGGAAGAAAAACATTCAGTACTTC | CASRGQGKKNIQYF
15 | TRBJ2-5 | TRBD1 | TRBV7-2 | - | TGTGCCAGCAGCCCAAGAACAGGGGGACAAGAGACCCAGTACTTC | CASSPRTGGQETQYF
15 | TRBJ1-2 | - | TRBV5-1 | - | TGCGCCAGCAGCCCCCAGAGCGGCCCTAACTATGGCTACACCTTC | CASSPQSGPNYGYTF
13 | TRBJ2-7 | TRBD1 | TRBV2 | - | TGTGCCAGCATCGGACAGGGCGTTTACGAGCAGTACTTC | CASIGQGVYEQYF
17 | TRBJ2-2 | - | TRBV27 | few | TGTGCCAGCAGTTCTCACCTAGCCCCGGCGAACACCGGGGAGCTGTTTTTT | CASSSHLAPANTGELFF
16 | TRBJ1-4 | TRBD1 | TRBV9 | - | TGTGCCAGCAGCCCACACCCCGGGACAGCTAATGAAAAACTGTTTTTT | CASSPHPGTANEKLFF
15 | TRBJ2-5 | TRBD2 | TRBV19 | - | TGTGCCAGTAGTGTGACGGAAGCGGGAGAAGAGACCCAGTACTTC | CASSVTEAGEETQYF
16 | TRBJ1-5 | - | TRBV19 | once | TGTGCCAGTAGTATCGAGGACAATCTTAGCAATCAGCCCCAGCATTTT | CASSIEDNLSNQPQHF
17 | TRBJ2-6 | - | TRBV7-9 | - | TGTGCCAGCAGCCCCCGACGGGTTAGCTCTGGGGCCAACGTCCTGACTTTC | CASSPRRVSSGANVLTF
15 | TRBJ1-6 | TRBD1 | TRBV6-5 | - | TGTGCCAGCACTATTTCGGACAGGGGAAATTCACCCCTCCACTTT | CASTISDRGNSPLHF
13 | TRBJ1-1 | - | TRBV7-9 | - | TGTTCCAGCAGCCGAGGGGGGAACACTGAAGCTTTCTTT | CSSSRGGNTEAFF